This T cell receptor (beta chain) was sequenced in a study of lymphopenia after photon versus proton radiotherapy. Study-level points and caveats: Relative stability marked proton patients; photon patients lost diversity and naive cells. Oligoclonal CD8+ Temra expansion after nadir drove photon patients' diversity drop.

The CDR3 runs to 20 residues. Trimming took 2 bases from V and 3 from J; bases not matched to a gene: 17. The germline V gene encodes CDR1 SGHDN and CDR2 FVKESK. Data came from immunoSEQ multiplex PCR; TCRdb stores just in-frame clones and leaves some out. The sample includes 150,000 to 200,000 clones, 70% to 90% seen only once; the top ten take approximately 4.7%. In regard to this clone: The antigen is unknown.

Sequenced here: peripheral blood, sampled from a patient treated with photon-based radiotherapy. The chain employs TRBV14 and TRBJ2-1; 9 bases align to TRBD2. This TCR was sampled from a man aged 45-65 years with gastric cancer. The CDR3 sequence is CASSQWMGREGPLFYNEQFF. The CDR3 coding sequence is TGTGCCAGCAGCCAATGGATGGGGCGGGAGGGCCCCCTCTTCTACAATGAGCAGTTCTTC. Full variable domain (outside the CDR3, taken from reference TRBV14 and TRBJ2-1): EAGVTQFPSHSVIEKGQTVTLRCDPISGHDNLYWYRRVMGKEIKFLLHFVKESKQDESGMPNNRFLAERTGGTYSTLKVQPAELEDSGVYFCASSQWMGREGPLFYNEQFFGPGTRLTVL.